This T cell receptor beta chain was identified during a study of blood T cell repertoires in COVID-19. Using immunoSEQ multiplex PCR, the repertoire was profiled, and TCRdb retains in-frame clones only, with some absent. The table has tens of thousands of clones, about 84% seen once. Germline assignment: CDR1 KGHDR and CDR2 SFDVKD. CDR3 length: 16 amino acids. The ends lost 3 bases at V and 3 bases at J; junction bases unmatched: 6. Sequenced: peripheral blood. This TCR derives from a woman aged 55-70 years with acute or convalescent COVID-19. V gene TRBV24-1 combines with J gene TRBJ2-3, with 9 nucleotides matching TRBD2. This CDR3 reads CATSDRRAGGTDTQYF. DNA of the CDR3: TGTGCCACCAGTGATCGACGGGCGGGAGGGACAGATACGCAGTATTTT.